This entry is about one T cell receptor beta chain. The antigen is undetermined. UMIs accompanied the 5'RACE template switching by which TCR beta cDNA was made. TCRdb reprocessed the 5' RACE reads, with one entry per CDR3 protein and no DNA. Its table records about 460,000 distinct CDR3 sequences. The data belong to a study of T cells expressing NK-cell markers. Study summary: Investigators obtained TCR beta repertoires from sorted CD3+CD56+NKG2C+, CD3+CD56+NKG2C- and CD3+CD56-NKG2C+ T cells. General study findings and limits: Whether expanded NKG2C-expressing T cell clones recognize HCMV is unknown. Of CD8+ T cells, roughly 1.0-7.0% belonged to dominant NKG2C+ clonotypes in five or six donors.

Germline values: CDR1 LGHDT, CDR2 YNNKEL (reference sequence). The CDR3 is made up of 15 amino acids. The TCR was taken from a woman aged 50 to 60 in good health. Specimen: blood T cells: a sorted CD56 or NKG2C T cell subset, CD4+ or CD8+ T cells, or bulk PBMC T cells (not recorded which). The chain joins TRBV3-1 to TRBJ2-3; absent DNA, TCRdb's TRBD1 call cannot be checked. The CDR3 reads CASSQEGHLPGAGYF.